Listed below are T cell receptor beta chains from one sample, sequenced in a study of blood T cell repertoires in COVID-19. Generated by immunoSEQ multiplex PCR, the TCRdb table keeps only in-frame clones and is missing some. The sample includes approximately 260,000 clones, approximately 88% seen only once; the top ten take approximately 2.2%. Sequenced sample: peripheral blood. Receptors were obtained from a man aged 50 or older with acute or convalescent COVID-19. The CDR3 runs from the conserved cysteine through the conserved F or W. Each record gives: clone size, V gene, J gene, D gene, CDR3 protein, CDR3 DNA. The D gene is left open where the match is weak. Only part of the rows carry a size: once, few, many, or a class if the clone is expanded.

NA	TRBV6-5	TRBJ2-1	TRBD2	CASMKRGTYNEQFF	TGTGCCAGCATGAAGCGGGGAACATACAATGAGCAGTTCTTC
NA	TRBV5-4	TRBJ2-5	TRBD2	CASSLPGLAGGKETQYF	TGTGCCAGCAGCCTCCCAGGACTAGCGGGGGGGAAGGAGACCCAGTACTTC
NA	TRBV7-7	TRBJ2-5	NA	CASSALWEAETQYF	TGTGCTAGCAGCGCCCTTTGGGAGGCGGAGACCCAGTACTTC
NA	TRBV30	TRBJ1-1	NA	CAWNPAGMNTEAFF	TGTGCCTGGAATCCCGCGGGGATGAACACTGAAGCTTTCTTT
few	TRBV6-2/TRBV6-3	TRBJ1-1	NA	CASSYLRVVSTEAFF	TGTGCCAGCAGTTACCTGCGGGTGGTGAGCACTGAAGCTTTCTTT
few	TRBV10-1	TRBJ2-2	TRBD1	CASSGDRVTGELFF	TGCGCCAGCAGTGGGGACAGGGTCACCGGGGAGCTGTTTTTT
NA	TRBV19	TRBJ2-2	TRBD2	CASRRLATNTGELFF	TGTGCCAGTAGGAGACTAGCGACGAACACCGGGGAGCTGTTTTTT
NA	TRBV9	TRBJ2-2	TRBD2	CASSPRGTGGNTGELFF	TGTGCCAGCAGCCCCCGTGGAACGGGGGGGAACACCGGGGAGCTGTTTTTT
NA	TRBV11-3	TRBJ2-5	NA	CASSPSYQETQYF	TGTGCCAGCAGCCCCTCGTACCAAGAGACCCAGTACTTC
NA	TRBV14	TRBJ1-2	NA	CASSHEEVGRAYGYTF	TGTGCCAGCAGCCATGAAGAGGTTGGCAGGGCCTATGGCTACACCTTC
NA	TRBV7-9	TRBJ1-1	TRBD1	CASSSLPGQERNTEAFF	TGTGCCAGCAGCTCCCTTCCTGGACAGGAAAGAAACACTGAAGCTTTCTTT
NA	TRBV2	TRBJ2-1	NA	CASSLDVGNEQFF	TGTGCCAGCAGTCTAGACGTTGGGAATGAGCAGTTCTTC
NA	TRBV6-5	TRBJ2-3	TRBD1	CASSNGGQGADTQYF	TGTGCCAGCAGTAACGGGGGACAGGGGGCAGATACGCAGTATTTT
NA	TRBV4-1	TRBJ2-3	NA	CASSQTSSGTPSTDTQYF	TGCGCCAGCAGCCAAACCTCTTCCGGGACACCTAGCACAGATACGCAGTATTTT
NA	TRBV6-1	TRBJ1-5	NA	CASSEPGLSGNQPQHF	TGTGCCAGCAGTGAACCAGGGTTGAGTGGCAATCAGCCCCAGCATTTT
NA	TRBV10-3	TRBJ1-2	TRBD1	CAISQTGGRPNYGYTF	TGTGCCATCAGTCAAACAGGGGGCAGGCCGAACTATGGCTACACCTTC
NA	TRBV6-6	TRBJ1-1	TRBD1	CASSSTGGRNTEAFF	TGTGCCAGCAGTTCGACAGGGGGCCGGAACACTGAAGCTTTCTTT
NA	TRBV2	TRBJ1-5	NA	CASSESSYSNQPQHF	TGTGCCAGCAGTGAATCTAGTTATAGCAATCAGCCCCAGCATTTT
NA	TRBV5-1	TRBJ2-3	TRBD1	CASSLGQGAADTQYF	TGCGCCAGCAGCTTGGGACAGGGGGCTGCAGATACGCAGTATTTT
NA	TRBV15	TRBJ2-1	NA	CATSRERLRDEQFF	TGTGCCACCAGCAGAGAAAGATTACGGGATGAGCAGTTCTTC
NA	TRBV11-2	TRBJ1-5	TRBD1	CASSLGAGQGDPQHF	TGTGCCAGCAGCTTAGGCGCGGGACAGGGGGATCCCCAGCATTTT
NA	TRBV19	TRBJ1-5	NA	CASSTSGNSNQPQHF	TGTGCCAGTAGTACCTCAGGGAATAGCAATCAGCCCCAGCATTTT
once	TRBV24-1	TRBJ2-7	TRBD1	CATSDSRQGGYEQYF	TGTGCCACCAGTGATTCGCGACAGGGCGGCTACGAGCAGTACTTC
NA	TRBV7-3	TRBJ2-5	NA	CASSLTREETQYF	TGTGCCAGCAGCTTAACCCGAGAAGAGACCCAGTACTTC
NA	TRBV27	TRBJ2-7	TRBD1	CASATGTGDYEQYF	TGTGCCAGCGCAACCGGGACAGGGGACTACGAGCAGTACTTC
NA	TRBV5-6	TRBJ2-7	TRBD2	CATTISGVSSDEQYF	TGTGCCACCACCATTAGCGGGGTTTCATCGGACGAGCAGTACTTC
NA	TRBV6-5	TRBJ2-1	TRBD1	CASSPSGTGYNEQFF	TGTGCCAGCAGTCCCTCCGGGACAGGCTACAATGAGCAGTTCTTC
NA	TRBV5-1	TRBJ2-7	TRBD1	CASSLGTGKVEQYF	TGCGCCAGCAGCTTGGGGACAGGGAAAGTGGAGCAGTACTTC